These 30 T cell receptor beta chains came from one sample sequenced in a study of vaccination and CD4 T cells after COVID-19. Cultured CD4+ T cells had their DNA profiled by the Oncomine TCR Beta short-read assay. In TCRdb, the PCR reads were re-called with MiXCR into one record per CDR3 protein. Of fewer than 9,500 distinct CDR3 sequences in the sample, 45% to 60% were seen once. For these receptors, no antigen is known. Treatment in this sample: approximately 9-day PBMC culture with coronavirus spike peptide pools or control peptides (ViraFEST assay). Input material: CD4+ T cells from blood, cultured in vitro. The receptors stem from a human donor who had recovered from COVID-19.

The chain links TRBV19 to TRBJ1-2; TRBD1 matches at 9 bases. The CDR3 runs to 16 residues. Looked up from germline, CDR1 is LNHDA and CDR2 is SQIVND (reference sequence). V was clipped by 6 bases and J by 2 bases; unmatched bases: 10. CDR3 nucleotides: TGTGCCAGTAGACTCCAAGGGACAGGGACCAACTATGGCTACACCTTC. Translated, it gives CASRLQGTGTNYGYTF. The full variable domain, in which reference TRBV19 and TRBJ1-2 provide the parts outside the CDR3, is DGGITQSPKYLFRKEGQNVTLSCEQNLNHDAMYWYRQDPGQGLRLIYYSQIVNDFQKGDIAEGYSVSREKKESFPLTVTSAQKNPTAFYLCASRLQGTGTNYGYTFGSGTRLTVV.

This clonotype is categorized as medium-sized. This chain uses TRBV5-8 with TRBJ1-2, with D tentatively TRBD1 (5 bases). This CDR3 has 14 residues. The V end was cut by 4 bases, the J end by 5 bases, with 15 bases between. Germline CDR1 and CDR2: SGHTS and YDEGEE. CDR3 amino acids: CASSPPGPYYGYTF. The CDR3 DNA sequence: TGTGCCAGCAGCCCCCCGGGGCCTTATTATGGCTACACCTTC.

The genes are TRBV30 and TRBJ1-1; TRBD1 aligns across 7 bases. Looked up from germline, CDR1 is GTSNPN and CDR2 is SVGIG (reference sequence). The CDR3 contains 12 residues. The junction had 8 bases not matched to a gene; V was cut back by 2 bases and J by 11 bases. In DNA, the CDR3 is TGTGCCTGGAGTCTAAAAACAGGGGCCGCTTTCTTT. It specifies CAWSLKTGAAFF.

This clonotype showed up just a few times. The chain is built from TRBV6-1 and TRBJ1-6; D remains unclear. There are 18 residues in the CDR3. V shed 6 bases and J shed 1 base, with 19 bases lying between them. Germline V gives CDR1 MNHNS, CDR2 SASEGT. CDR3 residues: CASSSPLGFGSYNSPLHF. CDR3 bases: TGTGCCAGCAGCTCCCCTTTGGGGTTTGGGTCCTATAATTCACCCCTCCACTTT.

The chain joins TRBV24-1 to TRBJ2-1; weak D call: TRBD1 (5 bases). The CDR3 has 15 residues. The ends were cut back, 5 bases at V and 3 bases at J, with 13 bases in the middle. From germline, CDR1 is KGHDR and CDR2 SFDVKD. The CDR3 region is CATSVSGSLYNEQFF. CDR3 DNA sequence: TGTGCCACCAGTGTTTCAGGGTCCCTCTACAATGAGCAGTTCTTC.

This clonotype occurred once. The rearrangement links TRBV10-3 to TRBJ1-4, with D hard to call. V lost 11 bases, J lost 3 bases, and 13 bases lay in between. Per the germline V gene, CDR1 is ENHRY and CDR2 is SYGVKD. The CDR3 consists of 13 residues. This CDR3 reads CAASTEPNEKLFF. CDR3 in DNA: TGTGCCGCCTCGACGGAGCCTAATGAAAAACTGTTTTTT.

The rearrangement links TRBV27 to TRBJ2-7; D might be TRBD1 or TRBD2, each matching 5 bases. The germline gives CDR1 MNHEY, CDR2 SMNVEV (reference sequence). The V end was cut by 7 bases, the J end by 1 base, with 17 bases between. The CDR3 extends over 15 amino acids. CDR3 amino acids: CASKPGTWGSYEQYF. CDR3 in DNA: TGTGCCAGCAAACCTGGGACCTGGGGATCCTACGAGCAGTACTTC.

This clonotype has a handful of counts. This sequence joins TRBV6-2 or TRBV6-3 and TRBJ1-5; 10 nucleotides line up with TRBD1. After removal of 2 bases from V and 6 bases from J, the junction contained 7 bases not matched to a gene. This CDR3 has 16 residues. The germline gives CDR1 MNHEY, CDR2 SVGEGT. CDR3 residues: CASSYTGQGVSQPQHF. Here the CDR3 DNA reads TGTGCCAGCAGTTACACCGGACAGGGGGTCAGTCAGCCCCAGCATTTT.

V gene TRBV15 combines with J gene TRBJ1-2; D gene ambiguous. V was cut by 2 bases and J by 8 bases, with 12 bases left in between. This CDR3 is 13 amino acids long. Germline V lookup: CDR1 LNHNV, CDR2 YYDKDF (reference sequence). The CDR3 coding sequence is TGTGCCACCAGCAGAAATGGTTACATCGGCTACACCTTC. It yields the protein CATSRNGYIGYTF.

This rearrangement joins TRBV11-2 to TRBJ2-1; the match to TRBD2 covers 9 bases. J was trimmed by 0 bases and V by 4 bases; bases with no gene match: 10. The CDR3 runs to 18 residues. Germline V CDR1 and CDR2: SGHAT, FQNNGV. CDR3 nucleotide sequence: TGTGCCAGCAGCTCATTTTCAGCGGGGGGTCGCTCCTACAATGAGCAGTTCTTC. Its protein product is CASSSFSAGGRSYNEQFF.

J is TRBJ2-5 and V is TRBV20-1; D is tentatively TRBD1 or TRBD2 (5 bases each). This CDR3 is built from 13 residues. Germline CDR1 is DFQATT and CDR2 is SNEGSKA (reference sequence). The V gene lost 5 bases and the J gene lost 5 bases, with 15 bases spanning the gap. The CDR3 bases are TGCAGTGCTCCCGGGGCCCCCCTTGAGACCCAGTACTTC. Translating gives CSAPGAPLETQYF.

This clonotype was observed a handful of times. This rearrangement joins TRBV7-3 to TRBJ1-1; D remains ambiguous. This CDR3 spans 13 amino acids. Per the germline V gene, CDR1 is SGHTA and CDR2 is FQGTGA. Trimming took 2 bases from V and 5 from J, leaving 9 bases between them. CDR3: CASSLRLGTEAFF. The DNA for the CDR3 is TGTGCCAGCAGCTTACGTTTGGGGACTGAAGCTTTCTTT.

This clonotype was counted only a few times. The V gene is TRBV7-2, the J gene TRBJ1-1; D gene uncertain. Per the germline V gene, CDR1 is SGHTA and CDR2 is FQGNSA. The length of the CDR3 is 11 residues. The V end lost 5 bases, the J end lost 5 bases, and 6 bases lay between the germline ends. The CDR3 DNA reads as TGTGCCAGCAGCCCCCGGACTGAAGCTTTCTTT. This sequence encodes CASSPRTEAFF.

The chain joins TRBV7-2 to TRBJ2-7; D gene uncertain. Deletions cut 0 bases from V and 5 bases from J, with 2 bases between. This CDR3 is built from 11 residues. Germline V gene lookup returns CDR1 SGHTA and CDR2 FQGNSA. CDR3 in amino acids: CASSLAHEQYF. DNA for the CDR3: TGTGCCAGCAGCTTAGCGCACGAGCAGTACTTC.

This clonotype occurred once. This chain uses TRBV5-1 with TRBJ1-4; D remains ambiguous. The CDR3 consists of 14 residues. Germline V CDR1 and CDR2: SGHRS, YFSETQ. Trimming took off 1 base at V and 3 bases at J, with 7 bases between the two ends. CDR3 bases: TGCGCCAGCAGCTTGACAACAGCTAATGAAAAACTGTTTTTT. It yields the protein CASSLTTANEKLFF. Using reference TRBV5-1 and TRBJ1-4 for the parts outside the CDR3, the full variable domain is KAGVTQTPRYLIKTRGQQVTLSCSPISGHRSVSWYQQTPGQGLQFLFEYFSETQRNKGNFPGRFSGRQFSNSRSEMNVSTLELGDSALYLCASSLTTANEKLFFGSGTQLSVL.

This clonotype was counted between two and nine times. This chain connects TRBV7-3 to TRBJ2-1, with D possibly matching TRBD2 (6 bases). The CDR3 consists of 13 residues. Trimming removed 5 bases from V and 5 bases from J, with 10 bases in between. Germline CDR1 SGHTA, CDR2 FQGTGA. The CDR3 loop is CASSATRHNEQFF. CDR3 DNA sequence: TGTGCCAGCAGCGCGACTAGACACAATGAGCAGTTCTTC.

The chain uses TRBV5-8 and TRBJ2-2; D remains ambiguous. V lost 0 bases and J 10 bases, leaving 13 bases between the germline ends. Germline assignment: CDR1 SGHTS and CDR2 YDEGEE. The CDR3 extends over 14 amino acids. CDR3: CASSLAGLVSELFF. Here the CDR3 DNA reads TGTGCCAGCAGCTTGGCCGGGCTCGTATCGGAGCTGTTTTTT.

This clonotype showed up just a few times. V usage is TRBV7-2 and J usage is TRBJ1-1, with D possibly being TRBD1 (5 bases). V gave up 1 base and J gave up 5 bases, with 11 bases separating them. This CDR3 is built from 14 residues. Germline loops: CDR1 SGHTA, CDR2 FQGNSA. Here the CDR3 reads CASSLGRGWTEAFF. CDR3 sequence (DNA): TGTGCCAGCAGCTTAGGGAGGGGCTGGACTGAAGCTTTCTTT.

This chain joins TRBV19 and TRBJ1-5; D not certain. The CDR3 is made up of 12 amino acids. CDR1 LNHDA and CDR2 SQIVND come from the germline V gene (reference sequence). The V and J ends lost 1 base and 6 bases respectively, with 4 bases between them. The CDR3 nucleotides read TGTGCCAGTAGTATAGTAGGTCAGCCCCAGCATTTT. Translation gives CASSIVGQPQHF.

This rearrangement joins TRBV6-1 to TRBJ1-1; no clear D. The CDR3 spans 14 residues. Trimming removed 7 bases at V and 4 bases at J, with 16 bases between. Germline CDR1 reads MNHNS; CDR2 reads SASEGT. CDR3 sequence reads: CASTKEGRGTEAFF. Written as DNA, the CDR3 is TGTGCCAGCACCAAGGAGGGCCGCGGCACTGAAGCTTTCTTT.

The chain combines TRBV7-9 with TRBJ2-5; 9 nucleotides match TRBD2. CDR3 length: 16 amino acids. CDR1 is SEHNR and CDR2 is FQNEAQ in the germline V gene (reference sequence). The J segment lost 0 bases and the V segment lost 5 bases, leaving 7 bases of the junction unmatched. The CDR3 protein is CASSHSGGQYQETQYF. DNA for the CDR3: TGTGCCAGCAGCCACAGCGGGGGGCAGTACCAAGAGACCCAGTACTTC.

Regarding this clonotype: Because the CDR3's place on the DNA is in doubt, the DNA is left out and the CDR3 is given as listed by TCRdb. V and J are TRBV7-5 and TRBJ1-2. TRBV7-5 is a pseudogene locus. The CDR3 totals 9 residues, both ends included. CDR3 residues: CISVPSEGF.

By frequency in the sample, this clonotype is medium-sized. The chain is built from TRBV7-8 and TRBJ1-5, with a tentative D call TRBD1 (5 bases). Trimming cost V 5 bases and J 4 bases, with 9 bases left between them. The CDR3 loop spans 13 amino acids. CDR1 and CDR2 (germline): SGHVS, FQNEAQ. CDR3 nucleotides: TGTGCCAGCAGCCCTCGACAGAATCAGCCCCAGCATTTT. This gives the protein CASSPRQNQPQHF.

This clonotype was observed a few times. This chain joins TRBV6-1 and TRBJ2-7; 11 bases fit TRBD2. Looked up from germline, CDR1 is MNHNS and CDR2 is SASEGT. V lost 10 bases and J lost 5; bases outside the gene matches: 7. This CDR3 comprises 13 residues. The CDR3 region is CAIASGRWDEQYF. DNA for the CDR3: TGTGCCATCGCTAGCGGGAGGTGGGACGAGCAGTACTTC.

Here the CDR3 DNA reads TGTGCCAGCAGTGAAGGCTTTAAACTTGGCTACACCTTC. Its protein product is CASSEGFKLGYTF. The chain couples TRBV6-1 to TRBJ1-2; D ambiguous. The V end lost 1 base, the J end lost 7 bases, and 10 bases lay between the germline ends. Germline CDR1 and CDR2: MNHNS and SASEGT. CDR3 length: 13 residues.

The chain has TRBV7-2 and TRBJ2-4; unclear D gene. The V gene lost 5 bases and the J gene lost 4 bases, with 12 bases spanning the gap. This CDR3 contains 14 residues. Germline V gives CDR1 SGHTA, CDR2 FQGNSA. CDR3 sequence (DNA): TGTGCCAGCAGCCCCCCAAACGGGAAAAACATTCAGTACTTC. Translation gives CASSPPNGKNIQYF.

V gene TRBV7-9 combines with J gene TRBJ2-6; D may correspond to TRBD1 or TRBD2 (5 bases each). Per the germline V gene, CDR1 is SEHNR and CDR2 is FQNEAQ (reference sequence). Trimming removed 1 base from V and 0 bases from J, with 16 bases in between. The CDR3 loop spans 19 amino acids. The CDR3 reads CASSLGVFARGSGANVLTF. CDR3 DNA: TGTGCCAGCAGCTTAGGAGTATTTGCGAGGGGCTCTGGGGCCAACGTCCTGACTTTC.

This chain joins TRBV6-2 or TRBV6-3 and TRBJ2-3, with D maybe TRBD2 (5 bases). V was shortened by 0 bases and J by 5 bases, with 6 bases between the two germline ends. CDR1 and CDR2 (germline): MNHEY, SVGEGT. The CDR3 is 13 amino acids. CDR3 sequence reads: CASSYSRGDTQYF. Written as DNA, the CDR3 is TGTGCCAGCAGTTACTCTCGGGGAGATACGCAGTATTTT.

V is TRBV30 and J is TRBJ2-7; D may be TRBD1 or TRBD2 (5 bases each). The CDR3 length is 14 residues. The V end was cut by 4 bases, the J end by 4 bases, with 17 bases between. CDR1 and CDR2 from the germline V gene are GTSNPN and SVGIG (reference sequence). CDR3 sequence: CAWTRGPASYEQYF. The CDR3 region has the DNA TGTGCCTGGACGAGGGGTCCCGCTTCTTACGAGCAGTACTTC.

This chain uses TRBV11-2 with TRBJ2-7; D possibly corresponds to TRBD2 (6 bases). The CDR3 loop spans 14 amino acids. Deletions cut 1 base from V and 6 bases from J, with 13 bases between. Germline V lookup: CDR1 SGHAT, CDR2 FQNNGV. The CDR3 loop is CASSLVGGVLEQYF. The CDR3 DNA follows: TGTGCCAGCAGCTTAGTTGGAGGGGTCCTCGAGCAGTACTTC.